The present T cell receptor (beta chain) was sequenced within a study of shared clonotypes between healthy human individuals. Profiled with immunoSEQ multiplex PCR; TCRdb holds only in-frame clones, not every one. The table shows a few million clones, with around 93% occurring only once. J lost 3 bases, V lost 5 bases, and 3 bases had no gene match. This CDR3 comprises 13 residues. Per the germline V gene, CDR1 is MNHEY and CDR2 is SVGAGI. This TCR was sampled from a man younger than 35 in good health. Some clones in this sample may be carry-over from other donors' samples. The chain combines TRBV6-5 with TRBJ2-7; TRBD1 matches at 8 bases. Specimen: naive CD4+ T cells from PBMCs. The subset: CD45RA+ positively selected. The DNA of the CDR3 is TGTGCCAGCAGTAGGACAGGGATCTACGAGCAGTACTTC. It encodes CASSRTGIYEQYF.